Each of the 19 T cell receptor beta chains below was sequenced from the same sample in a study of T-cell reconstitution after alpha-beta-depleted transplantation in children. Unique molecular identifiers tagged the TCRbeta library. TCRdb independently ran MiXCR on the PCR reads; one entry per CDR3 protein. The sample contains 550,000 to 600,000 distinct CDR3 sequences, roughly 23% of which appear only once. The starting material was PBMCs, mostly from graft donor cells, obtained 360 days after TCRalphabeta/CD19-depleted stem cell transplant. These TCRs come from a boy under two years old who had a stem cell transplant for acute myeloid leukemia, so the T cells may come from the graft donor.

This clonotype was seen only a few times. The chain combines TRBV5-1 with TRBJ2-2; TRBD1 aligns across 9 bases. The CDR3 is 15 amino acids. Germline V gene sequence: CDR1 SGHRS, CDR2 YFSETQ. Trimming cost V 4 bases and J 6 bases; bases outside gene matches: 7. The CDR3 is CASSRIGTGPGELFF. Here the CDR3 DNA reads TGCGCCAGCAGCCGTATTGGGACAGGGCCCGGGGAGCTGTTTTTT.

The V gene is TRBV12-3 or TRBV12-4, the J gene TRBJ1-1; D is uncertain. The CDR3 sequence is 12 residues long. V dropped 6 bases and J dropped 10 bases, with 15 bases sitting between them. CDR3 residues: CASSLQPMGAFF. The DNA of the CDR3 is TGTGCCAGCAGCCTCCAACCGATGGGAGCTTTCTTT.

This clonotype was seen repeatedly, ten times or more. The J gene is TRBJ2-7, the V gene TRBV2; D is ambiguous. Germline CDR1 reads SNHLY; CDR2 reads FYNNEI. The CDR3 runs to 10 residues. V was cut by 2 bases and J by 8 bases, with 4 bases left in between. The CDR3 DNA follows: TGTGCCAGCAGTGAAAGCCAGCAGTACTTC. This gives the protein CASSESQQYF.

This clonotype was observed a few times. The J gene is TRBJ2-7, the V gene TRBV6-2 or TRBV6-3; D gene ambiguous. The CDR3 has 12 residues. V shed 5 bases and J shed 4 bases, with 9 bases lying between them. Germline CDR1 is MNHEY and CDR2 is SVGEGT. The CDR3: CASSQNAYEQYF. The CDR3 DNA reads TGTGCCAGCAGTCAAAACGCATACGAGCAGTACTTC.

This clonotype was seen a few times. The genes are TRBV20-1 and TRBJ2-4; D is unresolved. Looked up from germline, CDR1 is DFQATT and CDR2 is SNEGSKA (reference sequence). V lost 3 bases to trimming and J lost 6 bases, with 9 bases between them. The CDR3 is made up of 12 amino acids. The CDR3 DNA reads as TGCAGTGCTAGGGCGACGGGAAACATTCAGTACTTC. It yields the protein CSARATGNIQYF.

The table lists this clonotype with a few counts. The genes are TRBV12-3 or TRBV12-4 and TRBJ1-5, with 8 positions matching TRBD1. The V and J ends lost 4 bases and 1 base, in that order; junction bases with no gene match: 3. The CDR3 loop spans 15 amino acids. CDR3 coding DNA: TGTGCCAGCAGTTCAAACAGGGGGAGCAATCAGCCCCAGCATTTT. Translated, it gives CASSSNRGSNQPQHF.

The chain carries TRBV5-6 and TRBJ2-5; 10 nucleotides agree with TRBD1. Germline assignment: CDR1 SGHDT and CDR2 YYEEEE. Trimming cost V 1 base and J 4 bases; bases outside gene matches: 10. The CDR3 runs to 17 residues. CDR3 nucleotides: TGTGCCAGCAGCTTGAAGGTTCTCCGGGACAGGGGAGAGACCCAGTACTTC. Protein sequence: CASSLKVLRDRGETQYF. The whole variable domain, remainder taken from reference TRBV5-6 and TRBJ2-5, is DAGVTQSPTHLIKTRGQQVTLRCSPKSGHDTVSWYQQALGQGPQFIFQYYEEEERQRGNFPDRFSGHQFPNYSSELNVNALLLGDSALYLCASSLKVLRDRGETQYFGPGTRLLVL.

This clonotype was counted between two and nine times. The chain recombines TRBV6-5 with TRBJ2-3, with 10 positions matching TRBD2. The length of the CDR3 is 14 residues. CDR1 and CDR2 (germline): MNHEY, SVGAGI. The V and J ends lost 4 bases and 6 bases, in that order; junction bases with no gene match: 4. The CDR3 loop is CASSSASGGDTQYF. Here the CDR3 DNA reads TGTGCCAGCAGTTCCGCTAGCGGGGGCGATACGCAGTATTTT.

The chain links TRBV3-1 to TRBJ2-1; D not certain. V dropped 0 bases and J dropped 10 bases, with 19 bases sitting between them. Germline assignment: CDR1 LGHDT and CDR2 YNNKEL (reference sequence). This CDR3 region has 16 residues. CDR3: CASSQDSLARWKEQFF. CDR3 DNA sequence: TGTGCCAGCAGCCAAGATTCGTTGGCGCGTTGGAAAGAGCAGTTCTTC.

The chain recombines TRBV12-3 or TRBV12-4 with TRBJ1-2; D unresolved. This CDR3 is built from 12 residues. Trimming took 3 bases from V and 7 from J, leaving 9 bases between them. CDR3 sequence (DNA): TGTGCCAGCAGTTTTGGAGAGCCTGGCTACACCTTC. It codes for CASSFGEPGYTF.

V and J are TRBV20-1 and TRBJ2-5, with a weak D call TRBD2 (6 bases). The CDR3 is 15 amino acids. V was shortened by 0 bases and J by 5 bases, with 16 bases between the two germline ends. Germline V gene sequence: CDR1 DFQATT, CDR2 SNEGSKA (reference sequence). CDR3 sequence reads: CSARDWRGLGETQYF. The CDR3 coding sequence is TGCAGTGCTAGAGATTGGAGGGGCCTCGGGGAGACCCAGTACTTC.

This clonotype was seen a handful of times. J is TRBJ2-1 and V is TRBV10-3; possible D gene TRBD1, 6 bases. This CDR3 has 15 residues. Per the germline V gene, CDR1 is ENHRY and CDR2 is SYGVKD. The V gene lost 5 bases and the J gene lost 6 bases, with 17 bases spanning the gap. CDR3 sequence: CAISRTVFGGNEQFF. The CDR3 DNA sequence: TGTGCCATCAGTCGGACAGTATTCGGTGGCAATGAGCAGTTCTTC.

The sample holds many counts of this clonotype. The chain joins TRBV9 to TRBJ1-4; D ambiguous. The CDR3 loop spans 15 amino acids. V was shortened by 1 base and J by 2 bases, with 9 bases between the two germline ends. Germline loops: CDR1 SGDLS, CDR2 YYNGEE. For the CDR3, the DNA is TGTGCCAGCAGCGTAAGAGGGTCGACTAATGAAAAACTGTTTTTT. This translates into CASSVRGSTNEKLFF.

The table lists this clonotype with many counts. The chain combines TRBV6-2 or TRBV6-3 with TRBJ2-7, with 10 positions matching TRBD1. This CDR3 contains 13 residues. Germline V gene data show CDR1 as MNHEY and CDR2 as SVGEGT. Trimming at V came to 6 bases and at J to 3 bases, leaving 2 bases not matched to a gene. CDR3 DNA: TGTGCCAGCAGGGGACAGGGGATCTACGAGCAGTACTTC. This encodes CASRGQGIYEQYF.

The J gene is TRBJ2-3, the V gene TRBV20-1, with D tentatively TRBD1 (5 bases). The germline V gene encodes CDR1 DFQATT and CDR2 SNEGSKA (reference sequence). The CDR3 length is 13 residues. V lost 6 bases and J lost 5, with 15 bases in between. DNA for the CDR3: TGCAGTGCATTCCTCAGGGATAGAGATACGCAGTATTTT. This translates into CSAFLRDRDTQYF.

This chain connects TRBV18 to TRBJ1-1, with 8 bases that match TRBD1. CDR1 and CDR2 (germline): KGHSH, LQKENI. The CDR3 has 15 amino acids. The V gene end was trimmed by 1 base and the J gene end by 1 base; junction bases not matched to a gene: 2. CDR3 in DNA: TGTGCCAGCTCACCACAGGGACAGGCGAACACTGAAGCTTTCTTT. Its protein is CASSPQGQANTEAFF.

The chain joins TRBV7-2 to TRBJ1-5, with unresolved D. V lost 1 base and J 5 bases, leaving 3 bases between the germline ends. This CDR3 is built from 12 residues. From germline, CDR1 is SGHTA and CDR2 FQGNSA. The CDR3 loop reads CASSLVYQPQHF. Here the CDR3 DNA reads TGTGCCAGCAGCTTAGTGTATCAGCCCCAGCATTTT.

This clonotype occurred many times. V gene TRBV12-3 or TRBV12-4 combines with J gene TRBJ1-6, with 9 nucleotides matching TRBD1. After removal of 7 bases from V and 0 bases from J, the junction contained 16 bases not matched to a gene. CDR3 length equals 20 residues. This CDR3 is CASKGQGSIKSSSYNSPLHF. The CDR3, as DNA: TGTGCCAGCAAGGGACAGGGATCGATCAAATCAAGCTCCTATAATTCACCCCTCCACTTT.

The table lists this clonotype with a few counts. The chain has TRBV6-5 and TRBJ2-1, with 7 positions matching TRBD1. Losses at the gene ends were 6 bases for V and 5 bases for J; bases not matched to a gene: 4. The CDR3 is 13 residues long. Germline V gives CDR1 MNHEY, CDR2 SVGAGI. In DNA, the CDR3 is TGTGCCAGCAGGAGGGACAGTCACAATGAGCAGTTCTTC. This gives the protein CASRRDSHNEQFF.